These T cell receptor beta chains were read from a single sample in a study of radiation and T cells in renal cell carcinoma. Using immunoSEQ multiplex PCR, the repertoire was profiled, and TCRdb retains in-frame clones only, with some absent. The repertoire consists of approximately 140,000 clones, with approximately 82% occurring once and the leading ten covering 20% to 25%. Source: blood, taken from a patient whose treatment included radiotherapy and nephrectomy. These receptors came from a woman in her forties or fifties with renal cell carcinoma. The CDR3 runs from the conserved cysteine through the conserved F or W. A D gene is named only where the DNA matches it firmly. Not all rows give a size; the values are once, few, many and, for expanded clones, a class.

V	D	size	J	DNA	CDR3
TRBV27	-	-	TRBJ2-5	TGTGCCAGCAGTCTCTGGGGGGCAGAGACCCAGTACTTC	CASSLWGAETQYF
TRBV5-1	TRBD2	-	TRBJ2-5	TGCGCCAGCAGCGGGACTAGCGGGGTTCGACCCCAAGAGACCCAGTACTTC	CASSGTSGVRPQETQYF
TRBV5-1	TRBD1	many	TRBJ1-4	TGCGCCAGCAGCTGGGACAGGTTCGGAGAAAAACTGTTTTTT	CASSWDRFGEKLFF
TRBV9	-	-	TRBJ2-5	TGTGCCAGCAGCCCCACGGGCACCCGGGGCGAGACCCAGTACTTC	CASSPTGTRGETQYF
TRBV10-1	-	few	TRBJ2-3	TGCGCCAGTGCTGGGACAACAAGCACAGATACGCAGTATTTT	CASAGTTSTDTQYF
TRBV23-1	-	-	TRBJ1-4	TGCGCCAGCAGTCAATCGAAGGGAGGGGCTGCTAATGAAAAACTGTTTTTT	CASSQSKGGAANEKLFF
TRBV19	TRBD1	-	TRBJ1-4	TGTGCCAGTAGACCGAGGGGGCTGGCTAATGAAAAACTGTTTTTT	CASRPRGLANEKLFF
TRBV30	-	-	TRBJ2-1	TGTGCGCTGACTAAGTTGAGCTATAATGAGCAGTTCTTC	CALTKLSYNEQFF
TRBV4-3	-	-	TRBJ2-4	TGCGCCAGCAGCCAAGATGGACCCGATGGCAAAAACATTCAGTACTTC	CASSQDGPDGKNIQYF
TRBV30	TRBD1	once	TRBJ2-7	TGTGCCTGGAGTAGGGGACAGAGGGTCGAGCAGTACTTC	CAWSRGQRVEQYF
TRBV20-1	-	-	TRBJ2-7	TGCAGTGCTAGAGGGGACGTCGAGCAGTACTTC	CSARGDVEQYF
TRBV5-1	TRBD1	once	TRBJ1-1	TGCGCCAGCGGGAGGACAGGGGGAGGCACTGAAGCTTTCTTT	CASGRTGGGTEAFF
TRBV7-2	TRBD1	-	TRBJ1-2	TGTGCCAGCAGCGACCGGACAGGGGATATCTATGGCTACACCTTC	CASSDRTGDIYGYTF
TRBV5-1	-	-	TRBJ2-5	TGCGCCAGCAGCTTGTTGCTCAACCAAGAGACCCAGTACTTC	CASSLLLNQETQYF
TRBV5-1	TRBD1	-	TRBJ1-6	TGCGCCAGCAGCTTACAGGGGGCTTTGAATTCACCCCTCCACTTT	CASSLQGALNSPLHF
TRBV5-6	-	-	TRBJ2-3	TGTGCCAGCAGCTTTGGTGCGATTAATACGCAGTATTTT	CASSFGAINTQYF
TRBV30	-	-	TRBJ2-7	TGTGCCTGGAGTATATCCGGACTACTTAACGCCTACGAGCAGTACTTC	CAWSISGLLNAYEQYF
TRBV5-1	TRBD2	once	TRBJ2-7	TGCGCCAGCAGCTTGGCACGGACTAGCGGGGCCACCTACGAGCAGTACTTC	CASSLARTSGATYEQYF
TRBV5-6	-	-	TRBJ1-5	TGTGCCAGCAGCGACGGCAGGGGTGGACAGCCCCAGCATTTT	CASSDGRGGQPQHF
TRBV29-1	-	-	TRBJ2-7	TGCAGCGTTGAAGATGTTGGTCAGAGCTACGAGCAGTACTTC	CSVEDVGQSYEQYF
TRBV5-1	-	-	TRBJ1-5	TGCGCCAGCAGCTTGGAGGGGGTAGAAGATCAGCCCCAGCATTTT	CASSLEGVEDQPQHF
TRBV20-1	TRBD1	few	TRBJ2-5	TGCAGTGGGACAGGGACAGAGACCCAGTACTTC	CSGTGTETQYF
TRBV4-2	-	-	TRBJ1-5	TGTGCCAGCAGCCAAGACAACAATCAGCCCCAGCATTTT	CASSQDNNQPQHF
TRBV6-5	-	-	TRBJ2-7	TGTGCCAGCTGGGCGGGAAACTCCTACGAGCAGTACTTC	CASWAGNSYEQYF
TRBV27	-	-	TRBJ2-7	TGTGCCAGCAGTTTAAACCTAGGGCCCTACGAGCAGTACTTC	CASSLNLGPYEQYF
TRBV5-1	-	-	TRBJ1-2	TGCGCCAGCAGCTTGGAGTTAGGACGTAGCGGCTACACCTTC	CASSLELGRSGYTF
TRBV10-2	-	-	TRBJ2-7	TGCGCCAGCAGCCCCTCGGGTAGTTATCAGGAGCAGTACTTC	CASSPSGSYQEQYF
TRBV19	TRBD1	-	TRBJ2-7	TGTGCCAGTAGTATAGTGCTCGGGACAGGGGGGACCTCCTACGAGCAGTACTTC	CASSIVLGTGGTSYEQYF
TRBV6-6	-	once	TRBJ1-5	TGTGCCAGCAGACCCGGGAATATCAATCAGCCCCAGCATTTT	CASRPGNINQPQHF
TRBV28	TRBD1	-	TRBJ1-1	TGTGCCAGCAGTACCGCCGGGACAGGGAACACTGAAGCTTTCTTT	CASSTAGTGNTEAFF
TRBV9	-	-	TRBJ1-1	TGTGCCAGCAGCGCGCAGGGAGTCACTGAAGCTTTCTTT	CASSAQGVTEAFF
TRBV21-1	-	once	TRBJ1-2	TGTGCCAGCAGCAAAGGAGGGGTCGGCAGGGAAGGGAACTATGGCTACACCTTC	CASSKGGVGREGNYGYTF
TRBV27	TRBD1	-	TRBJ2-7	TGTGCCAGCAGTCCTGGGACAGGCGGCGAGCAGTACTTC	CASSPGTGGEQYF
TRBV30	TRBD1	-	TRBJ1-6	TGTGCCTGGGGGGAACAGGGGTTACGGAATTCACCCCTCCACTTT	CAWGEQGLRNSPLHF
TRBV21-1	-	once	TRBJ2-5	TGTGCCAGCAGCAAAGCGAGTGACAGGGGTGGGCAAGAGACCCAGTACTTC	CASSKASDRGGQETQYF
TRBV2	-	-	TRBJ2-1	TGTGCCAGTGCCCATTACAATGAGCAGTTCTTC	CASAHYNEQFF
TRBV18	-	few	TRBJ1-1	TGTGCCAGCTCACCGGCCGGTGAAGCTTTCTTT	CASSPAGEAFF
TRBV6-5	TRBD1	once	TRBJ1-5	TGTGCCAGCAGCCACGGGACAGGGGACAATCAGCCCCAGCATTTT	CASSHGTGDNQPQHF
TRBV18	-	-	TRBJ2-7	TGTGCCAGCTCACTTTCTGGGTACGAGCAGTACTTC	CASSLSGYEQYF
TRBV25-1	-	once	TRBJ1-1	TGTGCCAGCGGACAGACGGAACCCGGGGACGAAGCTTTCTTT	CASGQTEPGDEAFF
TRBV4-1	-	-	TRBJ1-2	TGCGCCAGCAGCCAAGGCACAACGGACTATGGCTACACCTTC	CASSQGTTDYGYTF
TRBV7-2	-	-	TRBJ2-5	TGTGCCAGCAGCTCGACACCCGCGGCGGCCCAGTACTTC	CASSSTPAAAQYF
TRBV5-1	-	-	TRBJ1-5	TGCGCCAGCAGCCTGTCCCCTGGGGGGGTGGAGGAGCCCCAGCATTTT	CASSLSPGGVEEPQHF
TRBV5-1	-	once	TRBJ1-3	TGCGCCAGCAGCCCTGGAGAGCCCTCTGGAAACACCATATATTTT	CASSPGEPSGNTIYF
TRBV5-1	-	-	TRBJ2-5	TGCGCCAGCAGCCTACCCAGAGGGACTGTAGAGACCCAGTACTTC	CASSLPRGTVETQYF
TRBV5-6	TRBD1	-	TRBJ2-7	TGTGCCAGCAGCTTGTGGCGGGACAGGGGGCCACACGAGCAGTACTTC	CASSLWRDRGPHEQYF
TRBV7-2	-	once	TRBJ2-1	TGTGCCAGCAGCCCAATGGGCCCCCAATTAGGGAGTGAGCAGTTCTTC	CASSPMGPQLGSEQFF